The source of this T cell receptor (beta chain) is a study of blood T cell repertoires in COVID-19. Whole-study context: Sites in the United States, Italy and Spain provided acute and convalescent COVID-19 samples.

Germline V gene sequence: CDR1 LNHNV, CDR2 YYDKDF (reference sequence). The CDR3 has 16 residues. V shed 0 bases and J shed 10 bases, with 16 bases lying between them. Produced via immunoSEQ multiplex PCR; TCRdb's table is partial and in-frame only. The sample includes about 260,000 clones, about 82% of them seen just once. This clone has just one count. The cohort comprised adults aged 18 to 89 years residing in about two dozen US areas. Participants were placed into cohorts based on the clinical history they reported. The TCR originated in a woman aged 45-59 years who had recovered from COVID-19. Material for sequencing was PBMCs or T cells enriched from blood (not recorded which). This rearrangement joins TRBV15 to TRBJ1-6; no clear D gene. The CDR3 loop is CATSRDVSPGESPLHF. CDR3 bases: TGTGCCACCAGCAGAGATGTTTCGCCAGGTGAATCACCCCTCCACTTT.